This section outlines one TCR beta chain sequence together with its context. These data belong to a study of blood T cell repertoires in COVID-19. Study background: The samples span acute and convalescent COVID-19 from the United States, Italy and Spain. From T cells, B-cell-depleted T cells, or PBMCs came the material, which was cDNA or gDNA.

The Seattle site enrolled patients during active infection and followed them longitudinally. This CDR3 spans 13 amino acids. V lost 2 bases to trimming and J lost 6 bases, with 10 bases between them. In germline, CDR1 is LNHDA, CDR2 SQIVND (reference sequence). As originally analysed: Reference gene primer amplification gave estimated nucleated cell counts. Using immunoSEQ multiplex PCR, the repertoire was profiled, and TCRdb retains in-frame clones only, with some absent. That table furnishes V, J and clone size, whereas the DNA furnished D and trimming. The sample shows about 240,000 clones, 85% to 90% of them seen only once.

Sequences were obtained from peripheral blood. This sequence joins TRBV19 and TRBJ1-1, with TRBD1 as a possible D gene (5 bases). The receptor's source is a woman aged 50 to 60 with COVID-19, enrolled during active disease. The CDR3, as DNA: TGTGCCAGTAGTATATCGGGGGACGCTGAAGCTTTCTTT. Amino acids: CASSISGDAEAFF.